The next 19 T cell receptor beta chains were all read from a single sample in a study of blood T cells in healthy people across ages. A second PCR, run for roughly 7 to 11 cycles, used a sample-barcoded 5' primer plus a J-beta primer mix. TCRdb recomputed calls from the 5' RACE reads with MiXCR, one row per CDR3 protein. The profile shows 650,000 to 800,000 distinct CDR3 sequences, around 42% of them singletons. Material: blood. Receptor source: a man aged 55 to 70 in good health.

This clonotype occurred a few times. The chain couples TRBV6-2 or TRBV6-3 to TRBJ2-7; D is unclear. Germline V gene data show CDR1 as MNHEY and CDR2 as SVGEGT. The ends were cut back, 2 bases at V and 1 base at J, with 6 bases in the middle. The CDR3 loop spans 13 amino acids. Here the CDR3 reads CASSYKSSYEQYF. CDR3 nucleotide sequence: TGTGCCAGCAGTTACAAGTCATCCTACGAGCAGTACTTC.

The chain is built from TRBV11-2 and TRBJ2-1; D is possibly TRBD2 (7 bases). The V end was cut by 5 bases, the J end by 13 bases, with 21 bases between. The germline gives CDR1 SGHAT, CDR2 FQNNGV. The CDR3 runs 14 residues. The CDR3 DNA reads as TGTGCCAGCAGCCCGTTCGGGGGGCAAGAGACCCAGTTCTTC. It specifies CASSPFGGQETQFF.

The chain recombines TRBV5-1 with TRBJ2-4; 7 bases fit TRBD1. The CDR3 extends over 15 amino acids. The J segment lost 13 bases and the V segment lost 3 bases, leaving 16 bases of the junction unmatched. The germline gives CDR1 SGHRS, CDR2 YFSETQ. The CDR3 region has the DNA TGCGCCAGCAGCTGCACGGGACAGTTAGGGAGTGAGCAGTACTTC. Protein sequence: CASSCTGQLGSEQYF.

CDR3 coding DNA: TGCAGTGCCCGAGGAGGCGGTCAGCGGGGGAGCACAGATACGCAGTATTTT. Translating gives CSARGGGQRGSTDTQYF. J is TRBJ2-3 and V is TRBV20-1; 8 nucleotides agree with TRBD2. Germline CDR1 is DFQATT and CDR2 is SNEGSKA (reference sequence). The ends lost 6 bases at V and 0 bases at J; junction bases unmatched: 14. This CDR3 spans 17 amino acids.

CDR3: CASSYSRNTNYGYTF. The DNA for the CDR3 is TGTGCCAGCAGTTACTCGCGGAATACTAACTATGGCTACACCTTC. The chain combines TRBV6-6 with TRBJ1-2; D is unclear. Germline CDR1 MNHNY, CDR2 SVGAGI (reference sequence). V lost 0 bases, J lost 0 bases, and 8 bases lay in between. CDR3 length: 15 residues.

The chain has TRBV28 and TRBJ1-1; D not certain. The CDR3 has 16 amino acids. Germline V CDR1 and CDR2: MDHEN, SYDVKM. V was clipped by 5 bases and J by 0 bases, with 16 bases between them. This chain's CDR3 is CASSPIAGLMNTEAFF. The CDR3 DNA reads as TGTGCCAGCAGTCCGATCGCTGGCCTTATGAACACTGAAGCTTTCTTT.

This clonotype was recorded a few times. V is TRBV20-1 and J is TRBJ2-1, with D perhaps matching TRBD1 (6 bases). The length of the CDR3 is 14 residues. V was cut by 8 bases and J by 7 bases, with 21 bases left in between. Per germline, CDR1 DFQATT and CDR2 SNEGSKA (reference sequence). CDR3 protein: CSIQGPSRTNEQFF. The CDR3 coding sequence is TGCAGTATACAGGGCCCGTCGAGGACAAATGAGCAGTTCTTC.

This clonotype was seen once. The chain recombines TRBV4-3 with TRBJ2-3; no reliable D call. This CDR3 region has 14 residues. CDR1 and CDR2 from the germline V gene are LGHNA and YSLEER. The V gene lost 1 base and the J gene lost 5 bases, with 10 bases spanning the gap. Written as DNA, the CDR3 is TGCGCCAGCAGCCAAGCTATCGTAGAAGATACGCAGTATTTT. It yields the protein CASSQAIVEDTQYF.

This clonotype was counted a few times. This chain joins TRBV25-1 and TRBJ2-7; D possibly corresponds to TRBD1 (6 bases). The V end was cut by 2 bases, the J end by 8 bases, with 13 bases between. The CDR3 spans 13 residues. Germline V gene lookup returns CDR1 MGHDK and CDR2 SYGVNS. The DNA of the CDR3 is TGTGCCAGCAGTGAAGGGGTAGGGACACAGCAGTACTTC. This sequence encodes CASSEGVGTQQYF.

The V and J genes are TRBV29-1 and TRBJ1-2; no firm D call. V shed 3 bases and J shed 2 bases, with 13 bases lying between them. CDR1 is SQVTM, CDR2 ANQGSEA, per germline. The CDR3 runs 14 residues. The CDR3 DNA is TGCAGCGTTGAGTTAGGGAATACCAACTATGGCTACACCTTC. It codes for CSVELGNTNYGYTF. Filled out from reference TRBV29-1 and TRBJ1-2, the complete variable domain reads SAVISQKPSRDICQRGTSLTIQCQVDSQVTMMFWYRQQPGQSLTLIATANQGSEATYESGFVIDKFPISRPNLTFSTLTVSNMSPEDSSIYLCSVELGNTNYGYTFGSGTRLTVV.

Turning to this clonotype: A much more abundant neighbour one base away suggests this may be a read error. V and J are TRBV27 and TRBJ2-7; D assignment may be TRBD1 or TRBD2 (5 bases each). Between the trimmed V and J ends, which lost 5 bases and 7 bases, there was a span of 27 bases. Germline assignment: CDR1 MNHEY and CDR2 SMNVEV (reference sequence). The CDR3 runs 17 residues. CDR3 residues: CASSPTRIASSQGEQYF. DNA for the CDR3: TGTGCCAGCAGTCCAACGAGGATAGCGTCCTCTCAGGGTGAGCAGTACTTC.

The chain links TRBV7-9 to TRBJ2-7; tentatively, D is TRBD1 (6 bases). The ends were cut back, 5 bases at V and 7 bases at J, with 18 bases in the middle. Germline CDR1 and CDR2: SEHNR and FQNEAQ (reference sequence). This CDR3 contains 14 residues. The CDR3 bases are TGTGCCAGCAGCCCCAGGGGAGCTCCGGGGGAGCAGTACTTC. Translation gives CASSPRGAPGEQYF.

The rearrangement joins TRBV20-1 to TRBJ1-4; D unresolved. Trimming left V 3 bases short and J 8 bases short, with 7 bases between. Germline V gives CDR1 DFQATT, CDR2 SNEGSKA (reference sequence). This CDR3 is 11 amino acids long. The CDR3 reads CSASIGEKLFF. As DNA, the CDR3 is TGCAGTGCTAGTATCGGCGAAAAACTGTTTTTT.

This clonotype showed up just a few times. The chain recombines TRBV5-6 with TRBJ2-5; a weak D match, TRBD2 (7 bases). The CDR3 contains 16 residues. V lost 4 bases, J lost 5 bases, and 21 bases lay in between. Germline V lookup: CDR1 SGHDT, CDR2 YYEEEE. The CDR3 DNA reads TGTGCCAGCAGCAGATTCCGGGCGGGGGCAGGGGAGACCCAGTACTTC. Amino acid sequence: CASSRFRAGAGETQYF. Full variable domain (remainder filled in from reference TRBV5-6 and TRBJ2-5): DAGVTQSPTHLIKTRGQQVTLRCSPKSGHDTVSWYQQALGQGPQFIFQYYEEEERQRGNFPDRFSGHQFPNYSSELNVNALLLGDSALYLCASSRFRAGAGETQYFGPGTRLLVL.

This clonotype was seen a handful of times. In DNA, the CDR3 is TGCAGCGTAAGCATGGCAGGAGCCTACGAGCAGTACTTC. It is translated as CSVSMAGAYEQYF. The chain couples TRBV29-1 to TRBJ2-7, with D unresolved. The CDR3 totals 13 residues. Germline-derived CDR1 and CDR2 are SQVTM and ANQGSEA. V lost 6 bases, J lost 2 bases, and 14 bases lay in between.

This sequence joins TRBV20-1 and TRBJ2-1, with 10 bases matching TRBD2. The V and J ends lost 3 bases and 0 bases, in that order; junction bases with no gene match: 8. The CDR3 has 17 amino acids. CDR1 is DFQATT, CDR2 SNEGSKA, per germline (reference sequence). The CDR3 DNA reads as TGCAGTGCTAGGGGACTAGCGTCTTGGAGCTCCTACAATGAGCAGTTCTTC. Translated: CSARGLASWSSYNEQFF.

CDR3 residues: CASSLQVAGQETQYF. CDR3 bases: TGCGCCAGCAGCTTGCAGGTAGCGGGGCAAGAGACCCAGTACTTC. The chain joins TRBV5-1 to TRBJ2-5; 8 positions agree with TRBD2. J lost 2 bases, V lost 1 base, and 4 bases had no gene match. Per germline, CDR1 SGHRS and CDR2 YFSETQ. The CDR3 runs 15 residues.

The chain joins TRBV27 to TRBJ2-3; 9 bases are shared with TRBD1. With 5 bases clipped from V and 4 bases from J, the junction kept 19 bases outside the gene matches. CDR1 is MNHEY, CDR2 SMNVEV, per germline (reference sequence). There are 19 residues in the CDR3. As DNA, the CDR3 is TGTGCCAGCAGTCCCACGCCCCTTCAGACAGGGGGTCGGGCAGATACGCAGTATTTT. Its translation: CASSPTPLQTGGRADTQYF.

J is TRBJ2-1 and V is TRBV11-2, with 11 bases that match TRBD2. The CDR3 contains 17 residues. J lost 4 bases, V lost 1 base, and 6 bases had no gene match. Per the germline V gene, CDR1 is SGHAT and CDR2 is FQNNGV. CDR3 DNA: TGTGCCAGCAGCTTAGGTCTAGCGGGGGGTAGTTACAATGAGCAGTTCTTC. Translation: CASSLGLAGGSYNEQFF. The full variable domain, with the rest looked up from reference TRBV11-2 and TRBJ2-1, is EAGVAQSPRYKIIEKRQSVAFWCNPISGHATLYWYQQILGQGPKLLIQFQNNGVVDDSQLPKDRFSAERLKGVDSTLKIQPAKLEDSAVYLCASSLGLAGGSYNEQFFGPGTRLTVL.